This TCR beta chain was sequenced for a study of circulating and synovial CD4+ cells in juvenile arthritis. Data came from immunoSEQ multiplex PCR; TCRdb stores just in-frame clones and leaves some out. The table has about 1,500 clones, approximately 85% seen once; the top ten hold around 3.1%. This sequence was found in a human donor with juvenile idiopathic arthritis. The sequencing sample was made of HLA-DR+ CD4+ T cells from blood. Subset specified: circulating pathogenic-like lymphocytes, sorted as HLA-DR+CD14-CD3+CD4+CD25low/- blood T cells.

CDR3 amino acids: CASSLGSGTGYTEAFF. For the CDR3, the DNA is TGTGCCAGCAGCTTAGGATCCGGGACAGGGTACACTGAAGCTTTCTTT. The V and J genes are TRBV7-2 and TRBJ1-1; 9 bases are shared with TRBD1. After removal of 1 base from V and 3 bases from J, the junction contained 6 bases not matched to a gene. The CDR3 totals 16 residues. Germline values: CDR1 SGHTA, CDR2 FQGNSA.